The sequence of this T cell receptor (beta chain) was determined in a study of response to subunit inactivated influenza vaccine. The CDR3 extends over 13 amino acids. Germline lookup yields CDR1 SGHVS and CDR2 FNYEAQ. V dropped 5 bases and J dropped 8; count of bases not matched to a gene: 8. TCRdb used MiXCR to reprocess the RT-PCR reads, holding one entry per CDR3 protein. Counted here are fewer than 400,000 distinct CDR3 sequences, around a fifth occurring once; the ten biggest clones make up roughly 10%. The input for sequencing was PBMCs from blood, taken roughly 20 months after vaccination. The chain joins TRBV7-6 to TRBJ1-2, with TRBD1 matching over 7 bases. The clonotype comes from a man aged 50-75 years who received an inactivated influenza vaccine. CDR3 residues: CASSRTGLGGYTF. The CDR3 nucleotides are TGTGCCAGCAGCCGGACAGGTCTGGGAGGCTACACCTTC.